Following are 3 T cell receptor beta chains from one sample sequenced in a study of cytomegalovirus exposure and HLA in healthy donors. Researchers ran the PCR with 60 Vbeta and 13 Jbeta primers. Here immunoSEQ multiplex PCR was the method, and the copy in TCRdb shows in-frame clones only, minus some. This table holds roughly 190,000 clones, 79% found once. The source material was PBMCs. The receptors here all came from a girl under 18 in good health and CMV-seropositive.

The CDR3 sequence is CASSVVGGGTEAFF. The CDR3 coding sequence is TGTGCCAGCAGCGTAGTGGGGGGGGGCACTGAAGCTTTCTTT. The rearrangement joins TRBV9 to TRBJ1-1; tentative D call: TRBD1 (5 bases). The CDR3 covers 14 residues. V shed 0 bases and J shed 4 bases, with 10 bases lying between them. In germline, CDR1 is SGDLS, CDR2 YYNGEE.

J is TRBJ2-1 and V is TRBV29-1; 9 bases agree with TRBD2. Germline V lookup: CDR1 SQVTM, CDR2 ANQGSEA. The trim removed 7 bases at V and 7 bases at J, leaving 11 bases unmatched. This CDR3 region has 14 residues. The CDR3 region has the DNA TGCAGCGGTGGTAGGCGGGGGGGGGAGAATGAGCAGTTCTTC. This translates into CSGGRRGGENEQFF.

The gene calls are TRBV6-6 and TRBJ2-7, with D unresolved. Deletions cut 10 bases from V and 0 bases from J, with 19 bases between. The CDR3 extends over 15 amino acids. CDR1 and CDR2 from the germline V gene are MNHNY and SVGAGI (reference sequence). This CDR3 reads CATAKSGESSYEQYF. Here the CDR3 DNA reads TGTGCCACGGCTAAATCGGGTGAAAGCTCCTACGAGCAGTACTTC.